This TCR beta chain stems from a study of neurological immune-mediated disorders. The V gene lost 1 base and the J gene lost 9 bases, with 16 bases spanning the gap. This CDR3 contains 15 residues. Germline CDR1 reads MNHEY; CDR2 reads SMNVEV (reference sequence). 5'RACE generated cDNA with 10-nucleotide random UMIs. TCRdb re-derived calls from the 5' RACE reads in MiXCR, one entry per CDR3 protein. The sample contains around 14,000 distinct CDR3 sequences, about 6.8% of which appear only once. Study-wide findings and caveats: Whereas HTLV-1-associated myelopathy showed the most TCR clonal expansion, multiple sclerosis showed the least, with levels below those of healthy controls.

In this sample, this clonotype turned up many times. Its antigen remains unidentified. This clonotype was obtained from a woman between 40 and 55 years old in good health. J is TRBJ2-1 and V is TRBV27; D may be TRBD1 (5 bases). The specimen sequenced was CD8+ T cells from blood. The CDR3 loop is CASSLFADGAGEQFF. CDR3 bases: TGTGCCAGCAGTTTATTTGCGGATGGGGCAGGTGAGCAGTTCTTC.